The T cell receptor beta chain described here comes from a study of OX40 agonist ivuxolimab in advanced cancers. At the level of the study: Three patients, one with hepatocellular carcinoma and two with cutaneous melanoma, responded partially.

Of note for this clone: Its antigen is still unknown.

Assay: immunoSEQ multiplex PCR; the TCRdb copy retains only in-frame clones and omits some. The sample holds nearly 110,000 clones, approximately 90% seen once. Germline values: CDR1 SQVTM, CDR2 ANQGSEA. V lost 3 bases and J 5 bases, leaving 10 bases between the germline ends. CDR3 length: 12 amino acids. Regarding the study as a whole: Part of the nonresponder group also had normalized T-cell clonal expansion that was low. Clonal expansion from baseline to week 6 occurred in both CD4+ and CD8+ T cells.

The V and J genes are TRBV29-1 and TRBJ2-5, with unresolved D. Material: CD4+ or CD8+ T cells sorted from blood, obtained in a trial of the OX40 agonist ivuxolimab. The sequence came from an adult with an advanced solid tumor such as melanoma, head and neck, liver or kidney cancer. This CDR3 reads CSVESTGETQYF. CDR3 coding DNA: TGCAGCGTTGAGTCTACTGGGGAGACCCAGTACTTC. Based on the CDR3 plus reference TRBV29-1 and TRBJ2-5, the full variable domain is SAVISQKPSRDICQRGTSLTIQCQVDSQVTMMFWYRQQPGQSLTLIATANQGSEATYESGFVIDKFPISRPNLTFSTLTVSNMSPEDSSIYLCSVESTGETQYFGPGTRLLVL.